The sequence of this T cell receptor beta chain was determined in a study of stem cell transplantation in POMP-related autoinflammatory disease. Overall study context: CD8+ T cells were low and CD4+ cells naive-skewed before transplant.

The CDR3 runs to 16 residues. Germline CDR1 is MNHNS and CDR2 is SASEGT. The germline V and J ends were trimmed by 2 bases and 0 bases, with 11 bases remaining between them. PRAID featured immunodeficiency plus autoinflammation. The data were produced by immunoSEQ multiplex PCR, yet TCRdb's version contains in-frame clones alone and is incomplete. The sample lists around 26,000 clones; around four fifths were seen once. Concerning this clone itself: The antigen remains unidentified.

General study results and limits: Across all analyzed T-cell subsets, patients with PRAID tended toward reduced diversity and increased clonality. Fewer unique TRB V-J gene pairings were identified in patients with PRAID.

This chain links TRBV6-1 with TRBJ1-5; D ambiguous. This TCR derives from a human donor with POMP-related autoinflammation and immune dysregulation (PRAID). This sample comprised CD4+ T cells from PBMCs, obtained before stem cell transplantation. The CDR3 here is CASSERTASSNQPQHF. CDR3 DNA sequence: TGTGCCAGCAGTGAACGGACCGCCTCTAGCAATCAGCCCCAGCATTTT.